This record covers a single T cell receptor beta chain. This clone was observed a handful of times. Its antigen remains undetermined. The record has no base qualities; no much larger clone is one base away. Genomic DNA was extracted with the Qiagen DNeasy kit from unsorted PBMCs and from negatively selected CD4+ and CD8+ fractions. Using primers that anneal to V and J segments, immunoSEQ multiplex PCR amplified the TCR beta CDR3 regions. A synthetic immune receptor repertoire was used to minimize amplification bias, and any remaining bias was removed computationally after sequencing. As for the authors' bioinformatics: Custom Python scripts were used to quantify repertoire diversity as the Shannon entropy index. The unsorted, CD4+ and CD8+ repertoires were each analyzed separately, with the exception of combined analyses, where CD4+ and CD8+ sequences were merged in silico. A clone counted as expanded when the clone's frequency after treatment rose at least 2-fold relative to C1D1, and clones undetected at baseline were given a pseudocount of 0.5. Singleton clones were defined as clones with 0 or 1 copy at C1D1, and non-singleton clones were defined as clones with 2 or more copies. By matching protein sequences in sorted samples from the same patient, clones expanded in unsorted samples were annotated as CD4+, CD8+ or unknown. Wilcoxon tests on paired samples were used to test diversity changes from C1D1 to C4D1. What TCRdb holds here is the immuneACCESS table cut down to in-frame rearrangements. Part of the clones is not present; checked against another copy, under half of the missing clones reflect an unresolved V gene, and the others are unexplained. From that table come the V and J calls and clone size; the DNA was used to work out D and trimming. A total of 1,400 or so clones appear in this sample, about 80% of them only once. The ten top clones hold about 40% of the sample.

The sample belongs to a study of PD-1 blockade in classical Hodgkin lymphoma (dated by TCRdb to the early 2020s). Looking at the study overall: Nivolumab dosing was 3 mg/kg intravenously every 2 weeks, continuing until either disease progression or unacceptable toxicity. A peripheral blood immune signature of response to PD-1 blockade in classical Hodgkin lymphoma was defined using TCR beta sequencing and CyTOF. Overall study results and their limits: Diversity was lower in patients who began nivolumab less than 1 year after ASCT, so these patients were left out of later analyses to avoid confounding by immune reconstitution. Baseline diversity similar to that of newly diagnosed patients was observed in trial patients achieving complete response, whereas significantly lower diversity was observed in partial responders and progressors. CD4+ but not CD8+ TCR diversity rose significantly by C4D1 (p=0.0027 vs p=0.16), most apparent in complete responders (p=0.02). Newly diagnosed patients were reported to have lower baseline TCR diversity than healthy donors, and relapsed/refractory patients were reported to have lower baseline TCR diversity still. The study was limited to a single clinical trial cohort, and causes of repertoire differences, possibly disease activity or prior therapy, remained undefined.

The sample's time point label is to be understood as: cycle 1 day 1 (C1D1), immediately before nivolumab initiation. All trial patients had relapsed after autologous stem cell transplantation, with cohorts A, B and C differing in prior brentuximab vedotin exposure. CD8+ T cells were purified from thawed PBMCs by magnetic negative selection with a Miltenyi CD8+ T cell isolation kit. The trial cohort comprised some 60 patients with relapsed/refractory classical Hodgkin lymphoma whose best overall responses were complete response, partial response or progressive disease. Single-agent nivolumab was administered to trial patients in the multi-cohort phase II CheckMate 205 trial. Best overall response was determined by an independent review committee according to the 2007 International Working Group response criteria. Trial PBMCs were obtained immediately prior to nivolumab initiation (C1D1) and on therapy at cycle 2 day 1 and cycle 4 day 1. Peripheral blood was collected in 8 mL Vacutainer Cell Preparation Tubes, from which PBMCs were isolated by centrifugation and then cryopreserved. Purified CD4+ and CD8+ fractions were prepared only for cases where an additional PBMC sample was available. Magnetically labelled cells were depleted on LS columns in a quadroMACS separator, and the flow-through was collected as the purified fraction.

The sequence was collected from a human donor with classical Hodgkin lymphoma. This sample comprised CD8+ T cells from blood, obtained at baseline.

Here the CDR3 is given as CASSAARNIQYF. The bases read TGTGCCAGCAGCGCGGCGAGAAACATTCAGTACTTC. The chain uses TRBV27 and TRBJ2-4; the D gene remains uncertain. Counted from cysteine to phenylalanine, this CDR3 has 12 amino acids. The only DNA kept is the CDR3, 36 bases in frame from the first base. V is pared back by 6 bases and J by 6 bases, with 9 bases lying between the germline termini. The germline V gene (reference sequence) provides CDR1 MNHEY and CDR2 SMNVEV.